These T cell receptor beta chains were read from a single sample in a study of OX40 agonist ivuxolimab in advanced cancers. Repertoires were generated with immunoSEQ multiplex PCR, while TCRdb's copy carries only in-frame clones and drops some. This sample yields around 70,000 clones, of which approximately 80% are seen a single time; roughly 6.3% belongs to the top ten. The sequences come from CD4+ or CD8+ T cells sorted from blood, collected in a trial of the OX40 agonist ivuxolimab. These receptor sequences come from an adult with an advanced solid tumor such as melanoma, head and neck, liver or kidney cancer. The CDR3 runs from the conserved cysteine through the conserved F or W. The D gene is left open where the match is weak. Clone size is stated in some rows and not others, as once, few, many or a class when expanded.

V	D	J	size	CDR3	DNA
TRBV5-1	TRBD2	TRBJ2-2	.	CASSLRPLGPTSGDGELFF	TGCGCCAGCAGCTTGAGGCCCCTAGGGCCGACTAGCGGAGACGGGGAGCTGTTTTTT
TRBV5-6	.	TRBJ2-5	.	CASSLEGTRETQYF	TGTGCCAGCAGCTTGGAAGGGACAAGGGAGACCCAGTACTTC
TRBV9	.	TRBJ1-3	.	CASSVGRRGGTLNTIYF	TGTGCCAGCAGCGTAGGGCGTCGGGGCGGGACACTAAACACCATATATTTT
TRBV5-1	TRBD2	TRBJ2-1	.	CASSLAEAGGGNEQFF	TGCGCCAGCAGCTTGGCGGAAGCGGGAGGTGGTAATGAGCAGTTCTTC
TRBV5-8	.	TRBJ2-7	.	CASSLAYEGYEQYF	TGTGCCAGCAGCTTGGCCTACGAGGGCTACGAGCAGTACTTC
TRBV7-9	.	TRBJ1-4	.	CASSLGSGRTVEKLFF	TGTGCCAGCAGCTTAGGGTCGGGCAGGACGGTTGAAAAACTGTTTTTT
TRBV14	TRBD2	TRBJ2-2	.	CASSQASTGGYTGELFF	TGTGCCAGCAGCCAAGCTTCAACGGGAGGGTATACCGGGGAGCTGTTTTTT
TRBV15	.	TRBJ2-5	once	CATSRDIGPAQETQYF	TGTGCCACCAGCAGAGATATCGGGCCCGCCCAAGAGACCCAGTACTTC
TRBV5-1	TRBD1	TRBJ2-3	.	CASSWTGPSTDTQYF	TGCGCCAGCAGCTGGACAGGGCCTAGCACAGATACGCAGTATTTT
TRBV2	TRBD1	TRBJ2-1	.	CASSKDRGDYNEQFF	TGTGCCAGCAGTAAGGACAGGGGAGACTACAATGAGCAGTTCTTC
TRBV9	TRBD2	TRBJ2-2	.	CASSVDGRAAGELFF	TGTGCCAGCAGCGTAGACGGGAGGGCCGCCGGGGAGCTGTTTTTT
TRBV4-3	TRBD2	TRBJ2-2	.	CASSARALSGKGTGELFF	TGCGCCAGCAGCGCTAGGGCCCTTAGCGGGAAGGGGACCGGAGAGCTGTTTTTT
TRBV9	.	TRBJ2-3	.	CASSARSGYSTDTQYF	TGTGCCAGCAGCGCGCGTAGCGGTTATAGCACAGATACGCAGTATTTT
TRBV7-6	TRBD2	TRBJ2-1	few	CASSYRGRGYNEQFF	TGTGCCAGCAGCTACCGCGGGAGGGGTTACAATGAGCAGTTCTTC